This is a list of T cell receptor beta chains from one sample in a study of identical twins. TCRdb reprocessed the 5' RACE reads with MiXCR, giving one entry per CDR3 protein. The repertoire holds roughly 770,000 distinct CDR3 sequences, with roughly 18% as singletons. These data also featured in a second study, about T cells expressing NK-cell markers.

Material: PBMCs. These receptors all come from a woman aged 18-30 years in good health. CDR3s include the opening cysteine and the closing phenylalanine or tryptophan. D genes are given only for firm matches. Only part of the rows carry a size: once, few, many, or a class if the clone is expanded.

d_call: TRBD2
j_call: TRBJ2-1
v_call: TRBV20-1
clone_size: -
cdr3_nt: TGCAGTGCTAGAGATATGCTAGCGGGGGACCGAAATAACAATGAGCAGTTCTTC
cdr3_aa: CSARDMLAGDRNNNEQFF

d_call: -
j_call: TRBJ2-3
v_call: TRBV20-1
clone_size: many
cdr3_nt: TGCAGTGCTAGAGTAGCTAGCACAGATACGCAGTATTTT
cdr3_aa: CSARVASTDTQYF

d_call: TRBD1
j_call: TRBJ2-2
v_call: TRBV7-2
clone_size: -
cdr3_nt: TGTGCCAGCAGCGGACAGGGTCCCACCGGGGAGCTGTTTTTT
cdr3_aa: CASSGQGPTGELFF

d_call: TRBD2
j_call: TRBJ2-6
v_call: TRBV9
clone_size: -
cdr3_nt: TGTGCCAGCAGCGTGACTTCTAGCGGGAGGGGCTCTGGGGCCAACGTCCTGACTTTC
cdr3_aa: CASSVTSSGRGSGANVLTF

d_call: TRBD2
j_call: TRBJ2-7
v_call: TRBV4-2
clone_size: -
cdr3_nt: TGTGCCAGCAGCCAAGGGACTAGCGGGGGGATAACCTACGAGCAGTACTTC
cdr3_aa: CASSQGTSGGITYEQYF

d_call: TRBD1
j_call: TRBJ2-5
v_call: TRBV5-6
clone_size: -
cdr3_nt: TGTGCCAGCAGGCTGTGGGGGACAGGGCAAGAGACCCAGTACTTC
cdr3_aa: CASRLWGTGQETQYF

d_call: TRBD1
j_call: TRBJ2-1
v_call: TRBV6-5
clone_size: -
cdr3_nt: TGTGCCAGCAGTTCCGGCCTCGACAGGGATGATTGGCATGAGCAGTTCTTC
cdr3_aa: CASSSGLDRDDWHEQFF

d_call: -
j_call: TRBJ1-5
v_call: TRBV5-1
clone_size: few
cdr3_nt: TGCGCCAGCAGCCTCGGGACAATTGGAAATCAGCCCCAGCATTTT
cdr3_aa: CASSLGTIGNQPQHF

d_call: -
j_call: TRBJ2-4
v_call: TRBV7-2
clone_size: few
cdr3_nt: TGTGCCAGCAGCTTTAATCCCAAAAACATTCAGTACTTC
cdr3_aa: CASSFNPKNIQYF

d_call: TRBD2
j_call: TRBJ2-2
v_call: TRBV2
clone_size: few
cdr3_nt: TGTGCCAGCAGCCGCAGACTAGCGCGGAACACCGGGGAGCTGTTTTTT
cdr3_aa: CASSRRLARNTGELFF

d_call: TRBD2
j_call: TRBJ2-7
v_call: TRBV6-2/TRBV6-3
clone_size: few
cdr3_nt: TGTGCCAGCAGTTACGCGCTAGCGGCCTTCTACGAGCAGTACTTC
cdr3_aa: CASSYALAAFYEQYF

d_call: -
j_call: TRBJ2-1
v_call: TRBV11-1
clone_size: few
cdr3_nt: TGTGCCAGCATCCCCAGCGGAGGGATTCGGGCTTGGCGGGGTTCCTACAATGAGCAGTTCTTC
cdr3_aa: CASIPSGGIRAWRGSYNEQFF

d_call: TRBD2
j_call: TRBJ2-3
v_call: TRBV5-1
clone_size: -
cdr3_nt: TGCGCCAGCAGCGCCGACCTACTAGCGGGAGGCGGAGATACGCAGTATTTT
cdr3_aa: CASSADLLAGGGDTQYF

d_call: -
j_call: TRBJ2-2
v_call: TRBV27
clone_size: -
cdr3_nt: TGTGCCAGCAGTCCTTTGAGAGGGGAGCTGTTTTTT
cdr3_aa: CASSPLRGELFF

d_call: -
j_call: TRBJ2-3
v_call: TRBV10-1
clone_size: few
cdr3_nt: TGCGCCAGCAGTGAGTCCTCCCGAGGCACAGATACGCAGTATTTT
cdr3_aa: CASSESSRGTDTQYF

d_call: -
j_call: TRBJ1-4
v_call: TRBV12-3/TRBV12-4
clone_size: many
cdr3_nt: TGTGCCACCAGGCCCCAGGGTACTAATGAAAAACTGTTTTTT
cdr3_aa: CATRPQGTNEKLFF

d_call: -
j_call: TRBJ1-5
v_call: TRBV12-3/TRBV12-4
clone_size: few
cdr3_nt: TGTGCCAGCAGTATAGGACCGAACAATCAGCCCCAGCATTTT
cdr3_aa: CASSIGPNNQPQHF

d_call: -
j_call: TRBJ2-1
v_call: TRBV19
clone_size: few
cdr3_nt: TGTGCCAGTAGTATCCGGGGGAACAATGAGCAGTTCTTC
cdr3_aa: CASSIRGNNEQFF

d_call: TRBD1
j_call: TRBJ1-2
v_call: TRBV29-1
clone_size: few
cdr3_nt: TGCAGCGTACCCAGGGGGGGGGAAGATGGACAGGAAGACTATGGCTACACCTTC
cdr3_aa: CSVPRGGEDGQEDYGYTF

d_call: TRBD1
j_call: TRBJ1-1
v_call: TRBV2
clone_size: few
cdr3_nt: TGTGCCAGCAGAGGACAGGACACTGAAGCTTTCTTT
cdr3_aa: CASRGQDTEAFF

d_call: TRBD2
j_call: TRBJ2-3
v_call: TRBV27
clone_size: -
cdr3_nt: TGTGCCAGCAGGACTAGCGGGAGCCATACGCAGTATTTT
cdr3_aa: CASRTSGSHTQYF

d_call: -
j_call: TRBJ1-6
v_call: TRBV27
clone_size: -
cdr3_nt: TGTGCCAGCAGTCCCCAGCTGGACGCCTATAATTCACCCCTCCACTTT
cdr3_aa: CASSPQLDAYNSPLHF

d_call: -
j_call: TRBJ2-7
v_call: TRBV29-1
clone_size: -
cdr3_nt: TGCAGCGTTGAGAGCGTACGCGGGACCCTCTACGAGCAGTACTTC
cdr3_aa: CSVESVRGTLYEQYF

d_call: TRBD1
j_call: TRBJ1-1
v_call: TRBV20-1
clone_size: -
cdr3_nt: TGCAGTGCTAGCGCTGTTTGGACAGGGGGTGAGTCGGGAGCTTTCTTT
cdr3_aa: CSASAVWTGGESGAFF

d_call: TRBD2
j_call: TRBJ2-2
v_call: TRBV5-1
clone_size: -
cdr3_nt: TGCGCCAGCCATCTCGGACTAGCGGGAGGAGCGAACACCGGGGAGCTGTTTTTT
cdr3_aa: CASHLGLAGGANTGELFF

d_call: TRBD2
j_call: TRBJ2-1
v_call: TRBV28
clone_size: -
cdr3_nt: TGTGCCAGCAGGGGGGGGACTAGCGGCCGGAATGAGCAGTTCTTC
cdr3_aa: CASRGGTSGRNEQFF

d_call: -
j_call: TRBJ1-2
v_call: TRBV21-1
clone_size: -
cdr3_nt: TGTGCCAGCGAATCCCGTGACAGGGGGCTCTCTTACTACTATGGCTACACCTTC
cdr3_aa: CASESRDRGLSYYYGYTF

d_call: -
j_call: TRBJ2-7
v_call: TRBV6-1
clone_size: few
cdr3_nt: TGTGCCAGCAGCAAGGGGGTTGTCAGCTCCTACGAGCAGTACTTC
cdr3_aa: CASSKGVVSSYEQYF

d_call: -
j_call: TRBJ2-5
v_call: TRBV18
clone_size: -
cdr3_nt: TGTGCCAGCCACCTCCCACCAGAGACCCAGTACTTC
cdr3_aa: CASHLPPETQYF

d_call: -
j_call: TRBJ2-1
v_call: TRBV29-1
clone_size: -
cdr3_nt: TGCAGCGTTGAGTTCAGGGGACGTAATGAGCAGTTCTTC
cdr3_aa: CSVEFRGRNEQFF

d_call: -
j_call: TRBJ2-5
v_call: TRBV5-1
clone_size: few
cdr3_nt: TGCGCCAGCAGCTTGTTTGAGGAGACCCAGTACTTC
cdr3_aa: CASSLFEETQYF

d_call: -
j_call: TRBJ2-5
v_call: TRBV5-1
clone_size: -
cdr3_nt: TGCGCCAGCAGCCCCGGGCGCGTCCAAGAGACCCAGTACTTC
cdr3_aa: CASSPGRVQETQYF

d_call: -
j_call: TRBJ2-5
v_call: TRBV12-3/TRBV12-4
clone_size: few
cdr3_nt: TGTGCCAGCAGTTTCCAGTTGCGCTATAAAGAGACCCAGTACTTC
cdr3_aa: CASSFQLRYKETQYF

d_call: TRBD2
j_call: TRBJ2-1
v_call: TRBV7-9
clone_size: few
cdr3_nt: TGTGCCAGCGAAGCGGGGGGCTACAATGAGCAGTTCTTC
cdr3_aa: CASEAGGYNEQFF